This T cell receptor beta chain was captured by sequencing in a study of CD8+CD57+ T cells in acquired aplastic anemia. Study-level points and caveats: Patients showed no significant difference from controls in CD8+ Simpson's diversity.

Note on this clonotype: No antigen is known for it.

In patients chosen for sequencing, flow cytometry had shown CD8+CD57+ cell expansion. The study profiled TCR beta VDJ and CDR3 using genomic DNA as template. TCRdb redid the calling of the reads with MiXCR, one entry per CDR3 protein. Of some 170,000 distinct CDR3 sequences listed, more than 45% are singletons. The TCR was taken from a human donor with aplastic anemia. Input material: sorted CD4+, CD8+, or CD8+CD57+ T cells (not recorded which) from PBMCs.

The CDR3 nucleotides are TGTGCCAGCAGTGAAGTACAGGGAGGGTATGGCTACACCTTC. It encodes CASSEVQGGYGYTF. This chain uses TRBV2 with TRBJ1-2; perhaps TRBD1 as D (6 bases). The CDR3 loop spans 14 amino acids. Per germline, CDR1 SNHLY and CDR2 FYNNEI. Trimming cost V 1 base and J 5 bases, with 11 bases left between them.